This TCR beta chain was sequenced in a study of shared clonotypes between healthy human individuals (dated by TCRdb to the early 2020s). A note on the overall study: The cohort comprised two women and a few men aged 18 to 49 years. The study deeply sequenced blood TCR repertoires of five healthy adults to estimate repertoire size and the extent of clonotype sharing between individuals. Libraries were prepared and TCR repertoires were sequenced by different laboratories using diverse techniques, in order to increase sequencing depth and limit assay-specific biases. Each donor's leukapheresis produced roughly between about 0.8 and 8.9 billion PBMCs. For each donor, CD4 naive and CD4 memory were each run on three plates, CD8 naive on two plates, and CD8 memory on one plate.

From its cysteine to its phenylalanine, the CDR3 spans 17 amino acids. The kept DNA is CDR3 alone, 51 bases in frame from the first base. Looking up the germline V gene yields CDR1 LGHNA and CDR2 YSLEER. Compared with germline, V lacks 0 bases and J lacks 7 bases; bases without a gene match: 7. As to this clone: Its antigen remains unidentified. No clone much larger than this one lies a single base away; base qualities are absent.

CD8 naive samples consisted of CD45RO-negative cells that were positively selected for CCR7, yielding a CD45RA+CCR7+ population without TemRA cells. The donors were healthy, HIV-negative adults with no recently reported acute infections or vaccinations. All donors were Caucasian adults living in Nashville, Tennessee, USA. After blood collection by leukapheresis, PBMCs were isolated using Ficoll-Histopaque density gradient centrifugation and then cryopreserved in the vapor phase of liquid nitrogen. Analytical flow cytometry was used to check the purity and quantity of every magnetically sorted T cell population. Each sorted fraction had its genomic DNA isolated and then quantified by UV absorbance on a Nanodrop 2000c. Using the deep immunoSEQ assay, multiplex PCR amplified TCR CDR3 regions from genomic DNA. Extracted genomic DNA from each cell subset was spread evenly across all wells of several immunoSEQ 96-well plates, with each plate serving as a replicate. Each replicate PCR for sorted subsets received roughly 200 ng genomic DNA, equal to about 30,000 T cell genomes. Purified libraries were measured with a Qubit 3.0 fluorometer, size-checked on a Bioanalyzer 2100, and measured again with the KAPA Library Quantification kit. A separate single-read 150-cycle Illumina NextSeq 550 flow cell was used to sequence each immunoSEQ 96-well plate. From the authors' description of their analysis: Because the immunoSEQ output held only junctional sequences and lacked quality scores, the filtering could not match the filtering applied to full-length reads. To assign V/J genes and CDR3, sequences were annotated using PyIR, a Python wrapper for IgBLAST v1.9, with IMGT germline references. Reads were removed for weak V/J assignments (E-value above 1e-6), missing CDR3, stop codons, out-of-frame junctions, or ambiguous translated residues. V3J clonotypes were defined by identical inferred V gene, J gene, and CDR3 amino acid sequence. The percentage overlap between two repertoires was calculated by dividing the number of shared unique clonotypes by the size of the smaller repertoire. RTK rarefaction, the Chao1 estimator, and Recon v2.1 estimates of unobserved clonotypes were used to assess repertoire richness. Generation probabilities were computed with OLGA for all TCRbeta clonotypes obtained by the gDNA method from four donors. The immuneACCESS repertoire file appears here via TCRdb, limited to in-frame rearrangements. These files lack a portion of the clones; in checked studies, under half of the deficit traces to unresolved V genes, and the cause of the others is not known. V, J and clone size reflect that table, while D and trimming were determined from the DNA. Here the sample has 2 million to 2.5 million clones; about 95% occur a single time. The leading ten clones occupy 0.9% to 1.3% of the sample.

Broader findings and caveats from the paper: Compared with non-shared clonotypes, the clonotypes found in all four sorted-subset donors had higher generation probabilities. The small number of donors limited the genetic and exposure-history diversity represented. Incomplete sequencing was indicated by rarefaction of sorted-subset datasets, despite the large sequencing depth. When four donors were compared, the shared fraction of clonotypes was about 5% for naive CD4, approximately 3.5% for naive CD8, about 2.5% for memory CD4, and approximately 0.4% for memory CD8. Only blood was sampled, and tissue TCR repertoires likely differ from those in blood. Naive subsets generally had larger estimated clonotype richness than memory subsets did. Pairwise subsampling led to the expectation that sequencing depth would affect the degree of clonotype sharing among donors.

The chain is made from TRBV4-3 and TRBJ2-1, with 12 middle bases fitting TRBD2. The sequencing input was naive CD8+ T cells sorted from blood. The label giving this sample's cell subset or site can be read as: CD45RA+CCR7+. The receptor was derived from a man between 18 and 35 years old in good health. The CDR3 sequence is CASSQDWASGRGNEQFF. The DNA reads TGCGCCAGCAGCCAAGATTGGGCTAGCGGGAGGGGGAATGAGCAGTTCTTC.